Each of the 2 T cell receptor beta chains below was sequenced from the same sample in a study of early T cells in non-severe SARS-CoV-2 infection. In TCRdb, the 5' RACE reads were re-called with MiXCR into one record per CDR3 protein. Altogether tens of thousands of distinct CDR3 sequences are present, about 5.9% being singletons, with the ten largest covering 3% to 4%. The sequencing sample was made of whole blood. The origin of the receptors is an adult who was a healthcare worker with PCR-confirmed SARS-CoV-2 infection or an uninfected control (not recorded which).

Many counts were recorded for this clonotype. The chain couples TRBV5-1 to TRBJ2-1; D call uncertain. This CDR3 contains 12 residues. The V gene lost 4 bases and the J gene lost 5 bases, with 7 bases spanning the gap. CDR1 is SGHRS, CDR2 YFSETQ, per germline. CDR3 loop: CASSLGHNEQFF. The CDR3, as DNA: TGCGCCAGCAGCCTCGGACACAATGAGCAGTTCTTC.

This chain joins TRBV5-4 and TRBJ1-1; D not resolved. The CDR3 is made up of 15 amino acids. The germline V and J ends were trimmed by 10 bases and 3 bases, with 22 bases remaining between them. Per germline, CDR1 SGHNT and CDR2 YYREEE (reference sequence). The CDR3, as DNA: TGTGCCTTCTATCCCCCGGGCCCACGGGACACTGAAGCTTTCTTT. Translation: CAFYPPGPRDTEAFF.